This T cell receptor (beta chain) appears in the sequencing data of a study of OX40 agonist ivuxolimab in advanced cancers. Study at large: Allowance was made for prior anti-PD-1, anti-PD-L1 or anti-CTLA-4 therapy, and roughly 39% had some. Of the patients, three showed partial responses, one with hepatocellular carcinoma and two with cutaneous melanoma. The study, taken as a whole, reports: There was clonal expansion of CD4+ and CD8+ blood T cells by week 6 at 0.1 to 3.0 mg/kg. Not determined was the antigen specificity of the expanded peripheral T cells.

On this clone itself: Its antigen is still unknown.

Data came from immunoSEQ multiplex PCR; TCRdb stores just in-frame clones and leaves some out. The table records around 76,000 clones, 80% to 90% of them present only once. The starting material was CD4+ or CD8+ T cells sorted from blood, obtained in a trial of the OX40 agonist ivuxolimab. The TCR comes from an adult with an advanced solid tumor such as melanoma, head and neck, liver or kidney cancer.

Here the CDR3 reads CASSPGRGLTPQFF. CDR3 nucleotides: TGTGCCAGCAGCCCAGGGCGCGGGCTAACCCCCCAGTTCTTC. The chain employs TRBV7-9 and TRBJ2-1, with D perhaps being TRBD1 or TRBD2 (5 bases each). The CDR3 is made up of 14 amino acids. Germline values: CDR1 SEHNR, CDR2 FQNEAQ (reference sequence). Between the trimmed V and J ends, which lost 5 bases and 13 bases, there was a span of 21 bases.